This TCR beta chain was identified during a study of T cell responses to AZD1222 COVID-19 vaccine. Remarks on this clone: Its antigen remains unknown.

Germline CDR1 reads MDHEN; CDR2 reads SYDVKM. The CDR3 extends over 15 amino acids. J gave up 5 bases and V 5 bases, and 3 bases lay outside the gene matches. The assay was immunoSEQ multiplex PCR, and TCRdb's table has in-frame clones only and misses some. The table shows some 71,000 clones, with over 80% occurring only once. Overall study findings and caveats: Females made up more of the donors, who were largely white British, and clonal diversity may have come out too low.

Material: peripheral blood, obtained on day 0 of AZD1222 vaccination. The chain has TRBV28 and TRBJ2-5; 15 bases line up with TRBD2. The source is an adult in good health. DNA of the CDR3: TGTGCCAGCAGTGGACTAGCGGGGGGGCCGGAGACCCAGTACTTC. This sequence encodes CASSGLAGGPETQYF.